The 16 T cell receptor beta chains below come from one sample, sequenced in a study of T-cell reconstitution after alpha-beta-depleted transplantation in children. Preparation of the TCRbeta library involved a method that used unique molecular identifiers. TCRdb used MiXCR to reprocess the PCR reads, holding one entry per CDR3 protein. Among 250,000 or so distinct CDR3 sequences listed, about 24% were seen once. Sequenced material: PBMCs, mostly from graft donor cells, taken 360 days after TCRalphabeta/CD19-depleted stem cell transplant. These receptors all come from a female patient aged 2 to 10 who had a stem cell transplant for congenital amegakaryocytic thrombocytopenia, so the T cells may come from the graft donor.

The V and J genes are TRBV6-2 or TRBV6-3 and TRBJ2-7; D is possibly TRBD2 (5 bases). Germline CDR1 and CDR2: MNHEY and SVGEGT. Between the trimmed V and J ends, which lost 2 bases and 5 bases, there was a span of 19 bases. This CDR3 has 16 residues. The CDR3 spells CASSYAILDSDHEQYF. CDR3 coding DNA: TGTGCCAGCAGTTACGCGATATTGGACTCGGACCACGAGCAGTACTTC.

Ten or more counts support this clonotype. The rearrangement joins TRBV6-5 to TRBJ2-7, with D possibly called TRBD1 or TRBD2 (5 bases each). V shed 1 base and J shed 2 bases, with 9 bases lying between them. CDR1 MNHEY and CDR2 SVGAGI come from the germline V gene. The length of the CDR3 is 14 residues. The CDR3 loop is CASSYWDGPYEQYF. In DNA form, the CDR3 reads TGTGCCAGCAGTTACTGGGACGGACCCTACGAGCAGTACTTC.

This chain joins TRBV5-1 and TRBJ2-3; TRBD2 aligns across 7 bases. CDR1 is SGHRS, CDR2 YFSETQ, per germline. The V segment lost 7 bases and the J segment 2 bases; nucleotides outside the gene matches: 10. The CDR3 has 15 residues. The CDR3 DNA reads TGCGCCAGCGCAATGGGAGGGCTCCTCACAGATACGCAGTATTTT. It is translated as CASAMGGLLTDTQYF.

The V call is TRBV28, the J call TRBJ2-7; 9 bases are shared with TRBD1. The V gene end was trimmed by 6 bases and the J gene end by 3 bases; junction bases not matched to a gene: 9. This CDR3 is 15 amino acids long. The V gene's germline CDR1 is MDHEN and CDR2 SYDVKM. The CDR3: CASSRPGQGIYEQYF. In nucleotides, the CDR3 is TGTGCCAGCAGCCGACCGGGACAGGGTATCTACGAGCAGTACTTC.

This clonotype occurred many times. J is TRBJ2-7 and V is TRBV4-3; D is uncertain. Germline CDR1 and CDR2: LGHNA and YSLEER. Trimming took off 0 bases at V and 3 bases at J, with 21 bases between the two ends. The CDR3 runs 18 residues. The CDR3 loop reads CASSQEPSPRDGYYEQYF. In DNA, the CDR3 is TGCGCCAGCAGCCAAGAGCCTTCCCCCAGAGACGGTTACTACGAGCAGTACTTC.

The chain joins TRBV12-3 or TRBV12-4 to TRBJ2-3, with D perhaps matching TRBD1 (6 bases). V was pared by 7 bases and J by 2 bases, with 16 bases between. The CDR3 loop spans 15 amino acids. In nucleotides, the CDR3 is TGTGCCAGCACCAACGGGGACATTTTCACAGATACGCAGTATTTT. It encodes CASTNGDIFTDTQYF.

This clonotype showed up many times. The V and J genes are TRBV4-2 and TRBJ1-1, with 8 bases that match TRBD1. From germline, CDR1 is LGHNA and CDR2 YNFKEQ. J was trimmed by 5 bases and V by 1 base; bases with no gene match: 3. The CDR3 length is 14 residues. The CDR3 coding sequence is TGTGCCAGCAGCCAAGTTAACAGGGGGACTGAAGCTTTCTTT. It encodes CASSQVNRGTEAFF.

The rearrangement uses TRBV4-2 and TRBJ1-6, with a tentative D call TRBD1 (5 bases). CDR1 LGHNA and CDR2 YNFKEQ come from the germline V gene. Trimming removed 0 bases from V and 9 bases from J, with 12 bases in between. The CDR3 has 15 amino acids. In nucleotides, the CDR3 is TGTGCCAGCAGCCAAGATCCGGGGCGAATTTCACCCCTCCACTTT. It specifies CASSQDPGRISPLHF.

In its sample, this clonotype was seen a few times. The chain uses TRBV6-6 and TRBJ2-7; no definite D call. The CDR3 extends over 13 amino acids. In germline, CDR1 is MNHNY, CDR2 SVGAGI (reference sequence). The V and J ends lost 2 bases and 3 bases respectively, with 8 bases between them. The CDR3 nucleotides read TGTGCCAGCAGTTACCAGCGCCACTACGAGCAGTACTTC. It codes for CASSYQRHYEQYF.

The V gene is TRBV4-3, the J gene TRBJ2-7; 8 positions agree with TRBD2. This CDR3 contains 15 residues. The J segment lost 3 bases and the V segment lost 5 bases, leaving 9 bases of the junction unmatched. Germline V gives CDR1 LGHNA, CDR2 YSLEER. The CDR3 coding sequence is TGCGCCAGCAGCAAAAGTGCGGGAGGAGGCTACGAGCAGTACTTC. This codes for CASSKSAGGGYEQYF.

The V call is TRBV28, the J call TRBJ2-3, with D perhaps being TRBD1 or TRBD2 (5 bases each). The CDR3 is 15 residues long. Germline V lookup: CDR1 MDHEN, CDR2 SYDVKM. V lost 5 bases and J lost 3, with 15 bases in between. The CDR3 nucleotides read TGTGCCAGCAGTAGGGGACCGCTAAAGACAGATACGCAGTATTTT. Its translation is CASSRGPLKTDTQYF.

J is TRBJ1-2 and V is TRBV6-1; the D is unclear. V gave up 5 bases and J gave up 7 bases, with 14 bases separating them. The CDR3 sequence is 13 residues long. Germline-derived CDR1 and CDR2 are MNHNS and SASEGT. The CDR3 sequence: CASSPIGMGGYTF. The CDR3 DNA sequence: TGTGCCAGCAGTCCCATCGGGATGGGTGGCTACACCTTC.

This clonotype was counted at least ten times. The chain is built from TRBV6-5 and TRBJ2-7; TRBD1 matches 7 bases. The germline gives CDR1 MNHEY, CDR2 SVGAGI. CDR3 size: 13 residues. V lost 7 bases, J lost 5 bases, and 8 bases stayed unmatched. The chain's CDR3 is CASTRQGGDEQYF. CDR3 nucleotide sequence: TGTGCCAGCACTCGACAGGGTGGGGACGAGCAGTACTTC.

The table lists this clonotype with a few counts. V usage is TRBV27 and J usage is TRBJ2-5, with TRBD2 matching over 15 bases. CDR1 and CDR2 from the germline V gene are MNHEY and SMNVEV (reference sequence). The CDR3 contains 16 residues. Germline trimming cut 5 bases from V and 5 bases from J; bases unmatched to any gene: 6. CDR3 in amino acids: CASSPRTSGRDETQYF. As DNA, the CDR3 is TGTGCCAGCAGTCCCAGGACTAGCGGGAGGGACGAGACCCAGTACTTC.

This clonotype appeared many times. This chain links TRBV25-1 with TRBJ2-1, with a weak D call TRBD2 (6 bases). The V and J ends lost 0 bases and 3 bases respectively, with 12 bases between them. CDR3 length equals 16 residues. In germline, CDR1 is MGHDK, CDR2 SYGVNS. The CDR3: CASSEYRLDNYNEQFF. In DNA, the CDR3 is TGTGCCAGCAGTGAATATAGACTAGACAACTACAATGAGCAGTTCTTC.

The rearrangement joins TRBV7-9 to TRBJ2-7; the match to TRBD2 covers 13 bases. The CDR3 is 15 amino acids. V dropped 4 bases and J dropped 5; count of bases not matched to a gene: 5. The germline gives CDR1 SEHNR, CDR2 FQNEAQ (reference sequence). CDR3 coding DNA: TGTGCCAGCAGCTCCGGGACTAGCGGGATGCACGAGCAGTACTTC. It is translated as CASSSGTSGMHEQYF.